Shown below are 19 T cell receptor beta chains from a single sample sequenced in a study of blood T cell repertoires in COVID-19. Method: immunoSEQ multiplex PCR; TCRdb's copy keeps in-frame clones and lacks some. This table has under 500,000 clones, nearly 90% appearing once. Material for sequencing was PBMCs or T cells enriched from blood (not recorded which). These receptors were taken from a woman aged 18-29 years with acute COVID-19.

The V and J genes are TRBV3-1 (or the pseudogene TRBV3-2) and TRBJ1-4, with TRBD1 identical over 7 bases. Trimming at V came to 1 base and at J to 7 bases, leaving 6 bases not matched to a gene. CDR3 length: 15 amino acids. Germline values: CDR1 LGHDT, CDR2 YNNKEL (reference sequence). The CDR3 DNA is TGTGCCAGCAGCCAAGCGGACAGGATCGGTGAAAAACTGTTTTTT. It is translated as CASSQADRIGEKLFF.

The chain carries TRBV28 and TRBJ2-7; 7 nucleotides agree with TRBD2. Germline V gene sequence: CDR1 MDHEN, CDR2 SYDVKM. Losses at the gene ends were 3 bases for V and 2 bases for J; bases not matched to a gene: 10. The CDR3 length is 16 residues. This CDR3 reads CASSFHLAVLTYEQYF. The CDR3 nucleotides are TGTGCCAGCAGTTTCCATCTAGCGGTATTGACCTACGAGCAGTACTTC.

The CDR3 reads CASSSGTGNEQFF. Written as DNA, the CDR3 is TGCGCCAGCAGCTCCGGGACAGGGAATGAGCAGTTCTTC. The rearrangement uses TRBV5-1 and TRBJ2-1; 9 bases fit TRBD1. The germline V gene encodes CDR1 SGHRS and CDR2 YFSETQ. This CDR3 contains 13 residues. The J segment lost 7 bases and the V segment lost 3 bases, leaving 2 bases of the junction unmatched.

The chain carries TRBV11-2 and TRBJ2-3; 9 positions agree with TRBD2. CDR3 length equals 17 residues. The J segment lost 6 bases and the V segment lost 5 bases, leaving 15 bases of the junction unmatched. Germline V gene sequence: CDR1 SGHAT, CDR2 FQNNGV. CDR3 protein: CASSPRGAGGFWDTQYF. In DNA, the CDR3 is TGTGCCAGCAGCCCTCGGGGAGCGGGGGGATTTTGGGATACGCAGTATTTT.

The chain is built from TRBV7-3 and TRBJ2-2, with 9 nucleotides matching TRBD1. CDR3 length: 17 residues. The ends lost 5 bases at V and 6 bases at J; junction bases unmatched: 13. Germline loops: CDR1 SGHTA, CDR2 FQGTGA. The CDR3 reads CASSKNPPGQGSGELFF. The CDR3 DNA sequence: TGTGCCAGCAGCAAGAACCCTCCGGGACAGGGTTCCGGGGAGCTGTTTTTT.

The rearrangement links TRBV9 to TRBJ2-7; 8 nucleotides match TRBD2. This CDR3 spans 14 amino acids. V shed 2 bases, J shed 4 bases, and the junction held 5 bases outside the gene matches. The germline gives CDR1 SGDLS, CDR2 YYNGEE. In nucleotides, the CDR3 is TGTGCCAGCAGCGTTAGCGGGGTGCCTTACGAGCAGTACTTC. This encodes CASSVSGVPYEQYF.

The chain has TRBV6-2 or TRBV6-3 and TRBJ2-3; 8 nucleotides match TRBD2. After removal of 5 bases from V and 4 bases from J, the junction contained 5 bases not matched to a gene. Germline assignment: CDR1 MNHEY and CDR2 SVGEGT. This CDR3 has 14 amino acids. The CDR3 nucleotides read TGTGCCAGCAGTAGCGGGAGTGGGCCAGATACGCAGTATTTT. Amino acid sequence: CASSSGSGPDTQYF.

The chain employs TRBV18 and TRBJ1-3; TRBD1 aligns across 9 bases. The J segment lost 2 bases and the V segment lost 4 bases, leaving 6 bases of the junction unmatched. The CDR3 loop spans 16 amino acids. The germline gives CDR1 KGHSH, CDR2 LQKENI. In DNA form, the CDR3 reads TGTGCCAGCTCACTATCGGGACAGGGAACTGGAAACACCATATATTTT. It codes for CASSLSGQGTGNTIYF.

The chain is built from TRBV3-1 (or the pseudogene TRBV3-2) and TRBJ1-1, with TRBD1 as a possible D gene (5 bases). Deletions cut 0 bases from V and 1 base from J, with 9 bases between. Germline V gives CDR1 LGHDT, CDR2 YNNKEL (reference sequence). This CDR3 spans 15 amino acids. This CDR3 reads CASSQDLGGNTEAFF. The DNA of the CDR3 is TGTGCCAGCAGCCAAGATCTCGGGGGGAACACTGAAGCTTTCTTT.

CDR3 protein: CASSGVGASLDTIYF. The CDR3 coding sequence is TGTGCCAGCAGTGGCGTTGGGGCAAGCCTGGACACCATATATTTT. J is TRBJ1-3 and V is TRBV2; maybe TRBD1 (5 bases). Germline V gene sequence: CDR1 SNHLY, CDR2 FYNNEI. V was shortened by 4 bases and J by 8 bases, with 18 bases between the two germline ends. The CDR3 has 15 residues.

The count of this clone is one. The chain uses TRBV24-1 and TRBJ1-5, with D tentatively TRBD1 (6 bases). The germline V gene has CDR1 KGHDR and CDR2 SFDVKD. The germline V and J ends were trimmed by 1 base and 7 bases, with 10 bases remaining between them. The CDR3 loop spans 14 amino acids. The CDR3 DNA is TGTGCCACCAGTGATTTCAATGACAGGCAGCCCCAGCATTTT. It codes for CATSDFNDRQPQHF.

This chain joins TRBV27 and TRBJ1-2; D might be TRBD1 (6 bases). Deletions cut 2 bases from V and 7 bases from J, with 14 bases between. There are 14 residues in the CDR3. Germline V gene data show CDR1 as MNHEY and CDR2 as SMNVEV (reference sequence). DNA for the CDR3: TGTGCCAGCAGTTTAAGCAGGGGATTGGGTGGCTACACCTTC. Amino acids: CASSLSRGLGGYTF.

The V and J genes are TRBV4-1 and TRBJ2-2; 7 bases agree with TRBD2. The CDR3 loop spans 17 amino acids. Unmatched junction bases numbered 10, after V lost 2 bases and J lost 4 bases. Germline V gene lookup returns CDR1 MGHRA and CDR2 YSYEKL. The CDR3 DNA reads as TGCGCCAGCAGCCAAATAAAAGCGGGGATAATCACCGGGGAGCTGTTTTTT. This encodes CASSQIKAGIITGELFF.

This sequence joins TRBV11-2 and TRBJ2-7; 8 nucleotides agree with TRBD1. Germline CDR1 SGHAT, CDR2 FQNNGV. V shed 1 base, J shed 7 bases, and the junction held 6 bases outside the gene matches. The CDR3 is made up of 14 amino acids. The CDR3 DNA reads as TGTGCCAGCAGCTTAGTGGACAGGGTGAGGGAGCAGTACTTC. Translating gives CASSLVDRVREQYF.

CDR3 sequence: CATRRTANMNTEAFF. CDR3 nucleotide sequence: TGTGCCACTCGCCGGACAGCTAACATGAACACTGAAGCTTTCTTT. The chain combines TRBV19 with TRBJ1-1, with D maybe TRBD1 (6 bases). Germline assignment: CDR1 LNHDA and CDR2 SQIVND (reference sequence). Trimming removed 10 bases at V and 0 bases at J, with 18 bases between. The CDR3 has 15 amino acids.

This chain joins TRBV7-9 and TRBJ1-3, with D possibly matching TRBD1 (5 bases). The germline V gene encodes CDR1 SEHNR and CDR2 FQNEAQ (reference sequence). This CDR3 is 14 amino acids long. The germline V and J ends were trimmed by 4 bases and 0 bases, with 7 bases remaining between them. The CDR3 region has the DNA TGTGCCAGCAGCTCCGGGGGCTCTGGAAACACCATATATTTT. It encodes CASSSGGSGNTIYF.

This chain connects TRBV28 to TRBJ2-7; D remains ambiguous. V gave up 6 bases and J gave up 7 bases, with 7 bases separating them. CDR1 MDHEN and CDR2 SYDVKM come from the germline V gene. This CDR3 is 10 amino acids long. CDR3 in DNA: TGTGCCAGCAGGCGTCTGGAGCAGTACTTC. It encodes CASRRLEQYF.

The rearrangement links TRBV30 to TRBJ2-7; the match to TRBD1 covers 8 bases. V lost 4 bases, J lost 0 bases, and 2 bases stayed unmatched. CDR3 size: 13 residues. Germline V lookup: CDR1 GTSNPN, CDR2 SVGIG (reference sequence). The CDR3 DNA follows: TGTGCCTGGAACAGGGGGTCCTCCTACGAGCAGTACTTC. Protein sequence: CAWNRGSSYEQYF. The full variable domain, its missing parts supplied by reference TRBV30 and TRBJ2-7, is SQTIHQWPATLVQPVGSPLSLECTVEGTSNPNLYWYRQAAGRGLQLLFYSVGIGQISSEVPQNLSASRPQDRQFILSSKKLLLSDSGFYLCAWNRGSSYEQYFGPGTRLTVT.

This chain connects TRBV30 to TRBJ1-5; 7 bases align to TRBD1. Unmatched junction bases numbered 6, after V lost 2 bases and J lost 5 bases. CDR1 and CDR2 (germline): GTSNPN, SVGIG (reference sequence). The CDR3 totals 14 residues. CDR3 amino acids: CAWSTGQGDQPQHF. CDR3 DNA sequence: TGTGCCTGGAGTACCGGCCAGGGGGATCAGCCCCAGCATTTT.